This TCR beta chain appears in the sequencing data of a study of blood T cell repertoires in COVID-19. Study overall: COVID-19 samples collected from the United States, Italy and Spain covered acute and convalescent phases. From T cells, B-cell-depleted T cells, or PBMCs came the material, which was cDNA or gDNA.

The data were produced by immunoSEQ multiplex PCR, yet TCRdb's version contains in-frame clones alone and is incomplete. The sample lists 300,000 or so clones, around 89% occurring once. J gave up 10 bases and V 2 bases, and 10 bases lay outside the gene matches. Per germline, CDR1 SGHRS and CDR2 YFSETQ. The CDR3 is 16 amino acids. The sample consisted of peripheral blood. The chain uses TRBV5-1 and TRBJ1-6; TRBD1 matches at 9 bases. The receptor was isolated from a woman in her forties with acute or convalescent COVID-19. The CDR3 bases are TGCGCCAGCAGCTTAGATGGACAGGGGCCGAACTCACCCCTCCACTTT. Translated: CASSLDGQGPNSPLHF.